The source of this T cell receptor beta chain is a study of blood T cells in healthy people across ages. Study-level results: More naive CD4+ cells and higher diversity were found in long-lived than in aged donors.

A second PCR of about 7 to 12 cycles used a sample-barcoded 5' primer and a J-beta primer mix. All cDNA molecules were each tagged by a template-switch adaptor with 12 random nucleotides. The yield of each sample was at least 3 million CDR3-containing paired-end reads. TCRdb redid the calling of the 5' RACE reads with MiXCR, one entry per CDR3 protein. The profile shows some 1.4 million distinct CDR3 sequences, roughly 40% of them singletons. CDR1 and CDR2 from the germline V gene are SGHTA and FQGNSA. This CDR3 has 14 residues. Deletions cut 5 bases from V and 4 bases from J, with 13 bases between. As for this clonotype: The antigen is not known.

Donors were systemically healthy Caucasian individuals from Russia aged roughly 6 to 100 years. The specimen was blood. The clonotype originates from a woman aged 18-29 years in good health. This sequence joins TRBV7-2 and TRBJ2-3; D might be TRBD1 (6 bases). CDR3 loop: CASSRKGDADTQYF. Here the CDR3 DNA reads TGTGCCAGCAGCCGGAAGGGGGATGCAGATACGCAGTATTTT.